The present entry profiles one TCR beta chain with its context. The antigen is not known. Not enrolled were patients with uncontrolled infection, other autoimmune disease, pregnancy or lactation. Blood was drawn at first hyperthyroidism diagnosis, before any ophthalmopathy symptoms. Amplification of TCR beta CDR3 regions used RNA as the template. TCR CDR3 underwent first-round RT-PCR with the HTBI primer set. TCRdb re-called the multiplex PCR reads through MiXCR, storing one row per CDR3 protein. The sample consists of 650,000 to 850,000 distinct CDR3 sequences, 18% of them appearing once. This sample is drawn from a study of T cells in Graves' hyperthyroidism and ophthalmopathy. Study-level findings and limits: Most thyroid clonotypes that were expanded above 0.001 also turned up in blood.

Germline values: CDR1 MNHEY, CDR2 SVGAGI. Between the trimmed V and J ends, which lost 5 bases and 14 bases, there was a span of 22 bases. The CDR3 spans 15 residues. Specimen: blood. The V call is TRBV6-5, the J call TRBJ1-6, with D tentatively TRBD1 (6 bases). The receptor comes from a woman aged 45-60 years with Graves' hyperthyroidism that later progressed to Graves' ophthalmopathy. CDR3 nucleotide sequence: TGTGCCAGCAGTAACCGGGACATACTAATCGGCACCCTCCACTTT. Translation gives CASSNRDILIGTLHF.